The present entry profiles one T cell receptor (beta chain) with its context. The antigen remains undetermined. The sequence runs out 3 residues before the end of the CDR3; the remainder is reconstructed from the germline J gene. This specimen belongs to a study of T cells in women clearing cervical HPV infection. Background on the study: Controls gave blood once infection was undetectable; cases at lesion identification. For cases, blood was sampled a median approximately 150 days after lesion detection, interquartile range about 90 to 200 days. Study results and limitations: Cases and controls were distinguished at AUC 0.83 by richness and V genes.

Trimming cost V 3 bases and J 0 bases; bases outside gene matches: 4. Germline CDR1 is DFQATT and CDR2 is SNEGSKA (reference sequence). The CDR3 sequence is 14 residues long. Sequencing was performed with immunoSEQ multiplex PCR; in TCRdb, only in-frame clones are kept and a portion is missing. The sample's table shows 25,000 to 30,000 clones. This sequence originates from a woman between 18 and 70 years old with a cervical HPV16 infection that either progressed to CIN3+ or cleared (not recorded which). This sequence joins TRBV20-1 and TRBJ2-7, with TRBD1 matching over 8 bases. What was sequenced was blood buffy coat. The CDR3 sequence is CSASRTGSSYEQYF. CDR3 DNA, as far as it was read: TGCAGTGCTAGCCGGACAGGGAGCTCCTACGAG.